The rows below give T cell receptor beta chains drawn from one sample of a study of a mutant IDH1 vaccine in newly diagnosed glioma. Assay: immunoSEQ multiplex PCR; the TCRdb copy retains only in-frame clones and omits some. The data contain 45,000 to 55,000 clones, approximately 84% of them singletons. These receptors are not linked to any known antigen. Sequencing used PBMCs, obtained from a glioma patient whose treatment included an IDH1 peptide vaccine. All receptors come from a woman aged 25 to 39 with glioma. Some clones in this sample may be carry-over from other donors' samples. Each CDR3 is given with its conserved first and last residue. Each record gives: clone size, V gene, J gene, D gene, CDR3 protein, CDR3 DNA. D genes are given only for firm matches. Not every row has a clone size; where given, it reads once, few, many or a size class.

.	TRBV7-2	TRBJ1-2	.	CASSLAGGLDYGYTF	TGTGCCAGCAGCTTAGCCGGGGGGCTTGACTATGGCTACACCTTC
.	TRBV5-1	TRBJ2-1	.	CASSLDLPSSYNEQFF	TGCGCCAGCAGCCTGGACCTTCCTAGCTCCTACAATGAGCAGTTCTTC
.	TRBV7-9	TRBJ1-1	TRBD1	CASSTTRTGTNTEAFF	TGTGCCAGCAGCACAACAAGGACAGGGACGAACACTGAAGCTTTCTTT
few	TRBV7-9	TRBJ2-7	.	CASSSVQGTYEQYF	TGTGCCAGCAGTTCAGTCCAGGGAACCTACGAGCAGTACTTC
.	TRBV6-1	TRBJ2-4	.	CASSGAPKNIQYF	TGTGCCAGCAGTGGAGCTCCCAAAAACATTCAGTACTTC
few	TRBV7-3	TRBJ2-2	.	CASSLIGGDNAGELFF	TGTGCCAGCAGCTTAATTGGGGGAGATAATGCCGGGGAGCTGTTTTTT
.	TRBV6-6	TRBJ1-5	.	CASTIPDGDNQPQHF	TGTGCCAGCACCATCCCGGACGGAGACAATCAGCCCCAGCATTTT
few	TRBV14	TRBJ2-7	TRBD2	CASSQILAGRDEQYF	TGTGCCAGCAGCCAAATACTAGCGGGTAGGGACGAGCAGTACTTC
once	TRBV7-2	TRBJ1-2	.	CASSSRVPIYGYTF	TGTGCCAGCAGCTCCCGAGTTCCGATCTATGGCTACACCTTC
.	TRBV4-1	TRBJ1-2	.	CASSQDRGRESGYTF	TGCGCCAGCAGCCAAGATCGCGGCAGGGAATCGGGCTACACCTTC
.	TRBV5-6	TRBJ1-2	TRBD1	CASSTTTPGQEGYGYTF	TGTGCCAGCAGCACCACCACCCCGGGACAGGAGGGCTATGGCTACACCTTC
.	TRBV27	TRBJ1-2	.	CASSLAGRGLGGYTF	TGTGCCAGCAGTTTAGCTGGTAGGGGGTTGGGCGGCTACACCTTC
once	TRBV5-1	TRBJ2-1	.	CASTLGGGSYNEQFF	TGCGCCAGCACCCTAGGAGGCGGATCCTACAATGAGCAGTTCTTC
.	TRBV14	TRBJ1-1	.	CASSQRVYTEAFF	TGTGCCAGCAGCCAACGGGTGTACACTGAAGCTTTCTTT
.	TRBV5-1	TRBJ2-6	.	CASSHGYEPSFTGANVLTF	TGCGCCAGCAGCCACGGTTATGAACCCTCGTTTACTGGGGCCAACGTCCTGACTTTC
.	TRBV7-8	TRBJ2-5	.	CASSSGHRETQYF	TGTGCCAGCAGCTCGGGACATCGGGAGACCCAGTACTTC
.	TRBV11-2	TRBJ2-2	.	CASSLTGELFF	TGTGCCAGCAGTCTAACCGGGGAGCTGTTTTTT
.	TRBV10-3	TRBJ1-3	TRBD1	CAVLDRAHGNTIYF	TGTGCCGTCCTGGACAGGGCGCATGGAAACACCATATATTTT
once	TRBV7-2	TRBJ2-1	TRBD2	CASSSSGGRINEQFF	TGTGCCAGCAGCTCCTCGGGAGGACGGATCAATGAGCAGTTCTTC
few	TRBV6-5	TRBJ1-1	.	CASSYSPGTMNTEAFF	TGTGCCAGCAGTTACTCACCAGGGACAATGAACACTGAAGCTTTCTTT
once	TRBV7-6	TRBJ2-2	TRBD2	CASSPQTGLAGGAGELFF	TGTGCCAGCAGCCCCCAAACAGGACTAGCGGGAGGGGCCGGGGAGCTGTTTTTT
.	TRBV30	TRBJ2-6	.	CAWSFTGANVLTF	TGTGCCTGGAGTTTTACCGGGGCCAACGTCCTGACTTTC
.	TRBV19	TRBJ1-5	TRBD1	CASSGRTGGQPQHF	TGTGCCAGTAGTGGAAGGACAGGGGGTCAGCCCCAGCATTTT
.	TRBV18	TRBJ1-5	.	CASSPGDNQPQHF	TGTGCCAGCTCACCAGGGGACAATCAGCCCCAGCATTTT
.	TRBV29-1	TRBJ2-2	.	CSVEPEQPGELFF	TGCAGCGTTGAACCCGAACAACCCGGGGAGCTGTTTTTT
.	TRBV7-9	TRBJ1-2	.	CASSFGGEGYTF	TGTGCCAGCAGCTTCGGAGGGGAAGGCTACACCTTC
.	TRBV4-1	TRBJ1-5	.	CASSQEGPVRPQHF	TGCGCCAGCAGCCAAGAAGGGCCAGTGAGGCCCCAGCATTTT
.	TRBV27	TRBJ1-2	.	CASSPRTPPSPTF	TGTGCCAGCTCCCCTCGGACACCCCCGTCGCCCACCTTC
.	TRBV4-1	TRBJ2-7	TRBD1	CASSQDVIVGQGAWEQYF	TGCGCCAGCAGCCAAGATGTTATAGTAGGACAGGGGGCTTGGGAGCAGTACTTC
.	TRBV5-4	TRBJ2-7	TRBD2	CASSPGGLAGRDEQYF	TGTGCCAGCAGCCCGGGGGGACTAGCGGGACGAGACGAGCAGTACTTC
.	TRBV27	TRBJ2-3	TRBD1	CASSLYNRGNTQYF	TGTGCCAGCAGTTTATACAACAGGGGTAATACGCAGTATTTT
.	TRBV4-2	TRBJ2-7	.	CASSQDNLFQDPLEQYF	TGTGCCAGCAGCCAAGACAATCTGTTTCAGGACCCTCTGGAGCAGTACTTC
.	TRBV7-6	TRBJ2-7	.	CASSLGGKLSYEQYF	TGTGCCAGCAGCTTAGGTGGGAAGCTATCCTACGAGCAGTACTTC
.	TRBV6-6	TRBJ2-6	.	CASSDQGSGANVLTF	TGTGCCAGCTCGGATCAGGGCTCTGGGGCCAACGTCCTGACTTTC
.	TRBV4-1	TRBJ1-1	.	CASSQDGGGPEAFF	TGCGCCAGCAGCCAAGATGGGGGGGGACCTGAAGCTTTCTTT
.	TRBV19	TRBJ1-1	.	CASRPVRSTEAFF	TGTGCCAGTAGACCTGTCCGGAGCACTGAAGCTTTCTTT
once	TRBV5-1	TRBJ2-2	TRBD2	CASSPEVAGGPYTGELFF	TGCGCCAGCAGCCCGGAAGTAGCGGGAGGGCCATATACCGGGGAGCTGTTTTTT
.	TRBV4-1	TRBJ1-4	.	CASSPIGEKLFF	TGCGCCAGCAGCCCCATAGGGGAAAAACTGTTTTTT
.	TRBV11-2	TRBJ2-7	.	CASSLIYRVYEQYF	TGTGCCAGCAGCTTAATTTACAGGGTATACGAGCAGTACTTC
.	TRBV19	TRBJ1-1	.	CASSIPNTEAFF	TGTGCCAGTAGTATACCTAACACTGAAGCTTTCTTT
.	TRBV4-2	TRBJ2-7	.	CASSQGNGGNYEQYF	TGTGCCAGCAGCCAAGGGAATGGCGGAAACTACGAGCAGTACTTC
.	TRBV4-1	TRBJ2-1	TRBD1	CASSRWPRDRASNEQFF	TGCGCCAGCAGCCGGTGGCCCCGGGACAGGGCGTCGAATGAGCAGTTCTTC
.	TRBV15	TRBJ1-1	TRBD1	CATSRDRGTSEAFF	TGTGCCACCAGCAGAGACAGGGGGACTTCTGAAGCTTTCTTT
once	TRBV19	TRBJ2-6	.	CASSFGVRGGSGANVLTF	TGTGCCAGTAGTTTTGGTGTCAGGGGGGGCTCTGGGGCCAACGTCCTGACTTTC
.	TRBV29-1	TRBJ1-1	.	CSVEDPGWERKNTEAFF	TGCAGCGTTGAAGACCCCGGGTGGGAGCGGAAGAACACTGAAGCTTTCTTT
.	TRBV7-6	TRBJ2-7	TRBD2	CASSDWTSDSYEQYF	TGTGCCAGCAGCGATTGGACTAGCGATTCCTACGAGCAGTACTTC
.	TRBV10-3	TRBJ1-5	TRBD1	CATRGGTGGHANQPQHF	TGTGCCACCAGAGGGGGGACAGGGGGCCATGCGAATCAGCCCCAGCATTTT
.	TRBV4-2	TRBJ2-7	.	CASSQELLSGEQYF	TGTGCCAGCAGCCAAGAGTTGCTTTCGGGTGAGCAGTACTTC
once	TRBV27	TRBJ2-7	.	CATASGVYEQYF	TGTGCCACCGCCTCGGGAGTCTACGAGCAGTACTTC